What follows are 10 T cell receptor beta chains derived from one specimen sequenced in a study of glioma-infiltrating T cells. The iRepertoire nested amplicon-rescue multiplex PCR amplified TCR alpha and beta CDR3s from RNA. TCRdb re-derived calls from the multiplex PCR reads in MiXCR, one entry per CDR3 protein. The data hold tens of thousands of distinct CDR3 sequences, with around 23% observed a single time. Sequencing was carried out using glioma tissue, nonneoplastic brain tissue, or PBMCs (not recorded which). The receptor set was obtained from a human donor with low-grade glioma or glioblastoma, undergoing nonglioma brain surgery, or in good health (not recorded which).

This clonotype was recorded many times. As DNA, the CDR3 is TGCGCCAGCAGCCTGGGACCCAGCACAGATACGCAGTATTTT. It yields the protein CASSLGPSTDTQYF. The chain combines TRBV4-1 with TRBJ2-3, with D perhaps given as TRBD1 or TRBD2 (5 bases each). Trimming pared 4 bases from V and 0 bases from J, leaving 8 bases between. CDR3 length equals 14 residues. Germline CDR1 and CDR2: MGHRA and YSYEKL.

This clonotype was recorded once. The chain recombines TRBV7-6 with TRBJ1-1; 7 nucleotides agree with TRBD1. The CDR3 runs 15 residues. In germline, CDR1 is SGHVS, CDR2 FNYEAQ. The V and J ends lost 6 bases and 0 bases, in that order; junction bases with no gene match: 7. The CDR3 protein is CASRVKQGMNTEAFF. For the CDR3, the DNA is TGTGCCAGCAGAGTGAAACAGGGGATGAACACTGAAGCTTTCTTT.

This clonotype was picked up many times. The chain carries TRBV20-1 and TRBJ1-5; tentatively, D is TRBD1 (6 bases). Germline V gives CDR1 DFQATT, CDR2 SNEGSKA (reference sequence). The CDR3 spans 12 residues. V lost 5 bases, J lost 7 bases, and 12 bases lay in between. CDR3: CSAVRGTQPQHF. The CDR3 DNA reads as TGCAGTGCTGTGAGGGGGACCCAGCCCCAGCATTTT.

This clonotype was counted ten times or more. The CDR3 DNA sequence: TGTGCCAGCACTTCTGATCAATGGGGCGGAGGCTACACCTTC. As protein: CASTSDQWGGGYTF. J is TRBJ1-2 and V is TRBV6-2 or TRBV6-3, with a weak D call TRBD1 (5 bases). CDR3 length equals 14 residues. From germline, CDR1 is MNHEY and CDR2 SVGEGT. The ends were cut back, 7 bases at V and 8 bases at J, with 20 bases in the middle.

This clonotype was seen ten or more times. The chain recombines TRBV6-1 with TRBJ1-5; 10 bases map to TRBD1. J lost 7 bases, V lost 3 bases, and 0 bases had no gene match. The CDR3 is made up of 13 amino acids. The germline CDR1 and CDR2 sequences are MNHNS and SASEGT. CDR3 protein: CASSEDRGQPQHF. CDR3 DNA: TGTGCCAGCAGTGAGGACAGGGGGCAGCCCCAGCATTTT.

The sample holds many counts of this clonotype. The chain combines TRBV18 with TRBJ1-1; D not resolved. The V end lost 2 bases, the J end lost 5 bases, and 12 bases lay between the germline ends. This CDR3 is built from 14 residues. Germline loops: CDR1 KGHSH, CDR2 LQKENI. DNA of the CDR3: TGTGCCAGCTCACCAAGCCAGGTGGGAACTGAAGCTTTCTTT. This sequence encodes CASSPSQVGTEAFF.

This clonotype has ten or more counts. The chain has TRBV7-9 and TRBJ2-5, with D possibly being TRBD1 or TRBD2 (5 bases each). CDR3 length: 15 residues. V lost 1 base and J lost 6, with 15 bases in between. CDR1 is SEHNR and CDR2 is FQNEAQ in the germline V gene (reference sequence). The CDR3 DNA follows: TGTGCCAGCAGCTTAGGATCAGGGAGTCCACAGACCCAGTACTTC. Residues: CASSLGSGSPQTQYF.

Judged by abundance, this clonotype is medium-sized. The rearrangement links TRBV6-1 to TRBJ1-1; the D gene is possibly TRBD1 (5 bases). The CDR3 covers 14 residues. CDR1 is MNHNS and CDR2 is SASEGT in the germline V gene. V was trimmed by 6 bases and J by 4 bases, leaving 15 bases between them. The CDR3 DNA is TGTGCCAGCAGACGTCAAAGGGGTAGCACTGAAGCTTTCTTT. Translated, it gives CASRRQRGSTEAFF.

The chain combines TRBV19 with TRBJ1-1, with a possible D match to TRBD1 (5 bases). Trimming left V 2 bases short and J 3 bases short, with 10 bases between. The CDR3 extends over 14 amino acids. Germline lookup yields CDR1 LNHDA and CDR2 SQIVND (reference sequence). This CDR3 is CASSIWDGYTEAFF. For the CDR3, the DNA is TGTGCCAGTAGTATATGGGACGGCTACACTGAAGCTTTCTTT.

This clonotype has a count of ten or more. The chain recombines TRBV6-5 with TRBJ2-1; D is undetermined. This CDR3 has 11 amino acids. The V gene's germline CDR1 is MNHEY and CDR2 SVGAGI. V gave up 0 bases and J gave up 9 bases, with 3 bases separating them. Here the CDR3 DNA reads TGTGCCAGCAGTTACTCGGGTGAGCAGTTCTTC. This codes for CASSYSGEQFF.